The next 17 T cell receptor beta chains were all read from a single sample in a study of siplizumab effects on memory and regulatory T cells. Generated by immunoSEQ multiplex PCR, the TCRdb table keeps only in-frame clones and is missing some. The data contain roughly 93,000 clones, just under 95% of them singletons. Material: non-Treg CD4+ T cells sorted from blood. The receptors were gathered from a human donor in good health.

This clone was seen only once. The chain employs TRBV5-8 and TRBJ1-3, with D possibly being TRBD1 (5 bases). V lost 7 bases and J 0 bases, leaving 14 bases between the germline ends. The CDR3 is 15 residues long. Germline V gene lookup returns CDR1 SGHTS and CDR2 YDEGEE. In DNA, the CDR3 is TGTGCCAGCCGATTCGCGGGGACCTCTGGAAACACCATATATTTT. Its translation is CASRFAGTSGNTIYF.

This rearrangement joins TRBV29-1 to TRBJ2-7, with D perhaps matching TRBD2 (6 bases). Trimming took off 7 bases at V and 2 bases at J, with 12 bases between the two ends. This CDR3 spans 12 amino acids. The germline CDR1 and CDR2 sequences are SQVTM and ANQGSEA. CDR3 coding DNA: TGCAGCGGCGGGACGGTCCCCTACGAGCAGTACTTC. Its translation is CSGGTVPYEQYF.

The chain uses TRBV11-2 and TRBJ2-2, with D perhaps matching TRBD1 or TRBD2 (6 bases each). Trimming removed 8 bases from V and 8 bases from J, with 24 bases in between. Germline CDR1 and CDR2: SGHAT and FQNNGV. The CDR3 consists of 16 residues. CDR3 DNA: TGTGCCAGCGCTGGGACTTACAGGAGGACAGCAGGGGAGCTGTTTTTT. This sequence encodes CASAGTYRRTAGELFF.

This sequence joins TRBV27 and TRBJ2-2, with D possibly matching TRBD2 (6 bases). V lost 6 bases, J lost 3 bases, and 11 bases lay in between. The CDR3 totals 14 residues. Germline CDR1 and CDR2: MNHEY and SMNVEV (reference sequence). CDR3 in DNA: TGTGCCAGCAGAACAAGCGGGTACACCGGGGAGCTGTTTTTT. This encodes CASRTSGYTGELFF.

The rearrangement joins TRBV10-1 to TRBJ2-7, with TRBD2 identical over 10 bases. V dropped 0 bases and J dropped 6; count of bases not matched to a gene: 14. The CDR3 runs 18 residues. Germline V CDR1 and CDR2: WNHNN, SYGVQD (reference sequence). The CDR3 DNA sequence: TGCGCCAGCAGTGAGTCTCGGGCTAGCGGGAGTGACGGGAGCGAGCAGTACTTC. It translates to CASSESRASGSDGSEQYF.

This chain connects TRBV18 to TRBJ2-3; no clear D gene. The CDR3 has 13 residues. Per germline, CDR1 KGHSH and CDR2 LQKENI. V lost 0 bases and J lost 6, with 7 bases in between. As DNA, the CDR3 is TGTGCCAGCTCACCACCCTCGGTTGATACGCAGTATTTT. It yields the protein CASSPPSVDTQYF. Full variable domain (missing parts from reference TRBV18 and TRBJ2-3): NAGVMQNPRHLVRRRGQEARLRCSPMKGHSHVYWYRQLPEEGLKFMVYLQKENIIDESGMPKERFSAEFPKEGPSILRIQQVVRGDSAAYFCASSPPSVDTQYFGPGTRLTVL.

This chain joins TRBV29-1 and TRBJ2-5; 8 bases line up with TRBD1. CDR1 is SQVTM, CDR2 ANQGSEA, per germline. CDR3 length: 13 amino acids. The junction had 9 bases not matched to a gene; V was cut back by 5 bases and J by 7 bases. CDR3 in DNA: TGCAGCGTTCCAGATGAAGGACAGGGGACCCAGTACTTC. Translating gives CSVPDEGQGTQYF.

This chain connects TRBV5-1 to TRBJ2-1; D remains ambiguous. This CDR3 comprises 14 residues. Trimming stripped 3 bases from V and 8 bases from J, with 15 bases between. Germline V gene sequence: CDR1 SGHRS, CDR2 YFSETQ. CDR3 sequence reads: CASSSQVSVDEQFF. The DNA of the CDR3 is TGCGCCAGCAGCTCTCAAGTAAGCGTGGATGAGCAGTTCTTC.

The V and J genes are TRBV5-5 and TRBJ2-3; no clear D. V was clipped by 7 bases and J by 8 bases, with 29 bases between them. Germline CDR1 SGHKS, CDR2 YYEKEE (reference sequence). The CDR3 sequence is 17 residues long. The CDR3: CASVGSGSGFGRLTQYF. The DNA for the CDR3 is TGTGCCAGCGTGGGCTCTGGGTCCGGGTTCGGTCGACTTACGCAGTATTTT. The full variable domain, with the rest looked up from reference TRBV5-5 and TRBJ2-3, is DAGVTQSPTHLIKTRGQQVTLRCSPISGHKSVSWYQQVLGQGPQFIFQYYEKEERGRGNFPDRFSARQFPNYSSELNVNALLLGDSALYLCASVGSGSGFGRLTQYFGPGTRLTVL.

This sequence joins TRBV7-9 and TRBJ2-5; no definite D call. The ends were cut back, 6 bases at V and 4 bases at J, with 12 bases in the middle. Germline values: CDR1 SEHNR, CDR2 FQNEAQ (reference sequence). The CDR3 has 13 residues. As DNA, the CDR3 is TGTGCCAGCAGGCTTCAGAAGGGAGAGACCCAGTACTTC. Translated, it gives CASRLQKGETQYF.

This chain joins TRBV19 and TRBJ2-7, with D maybe TRBD2 (6 bases). V lost 6 bases and J lost 3, with 12 bases in between. Germline CDR1 LNHDA, CDR2 SQIVND (reference sequence). The CDR3 is made up of 13 amino acids. CDR3 DNA sequence: TGTGCCAGTAGCGTCGTGGGACTCTACGAGCAGTACTTC. This gives the protein CASSVVGLYEQYF.

Written as DNA, the CDR3 is TGTGCCAGCAGTGAAGGGGGGACGGTGATGTATGGCTACACCTTC. It codes for CASSEGGTVMYGYTF. The chain is built from TRBV2 and TRBJ1-2, with D perhaps matching TRBD1 (5 bases). The CDR3 is made up of 15 amino acids. Germline loops: CDR1 SNHLY, CDR2 FYNNEI. V was shortened by 1 base and J by 5 bases, with 14 bases between the two germline ends.

This sequence joins TRBV5-1 and TRBJ2-3; unclear D gene. V was shortened by 7 bases and J by 0 bases, with 12 bases between the two germline ends. CDR3 length: 14 residues. CDR1 and CDR2 from the germline V gene are SGHRS and YFSETQ. The CDR3, as DNA: TGCGCCAGCCGGGCTCGGGTCAGCACAGATACGCAGTATTTT. As protein: CASRARVSTDTQYF.

V usage is TRBV4-2 and J usage is TRBJ1-3, with D unclear. Between the trimmed V and J ends, which lost 4 bases and 1 base, there was a span of 8 bases. Germline V gene sequence: CDR1 LGHNA, CDR2 YNFKEQ. CDR3 length equals 14 residues. The CDR3 coding sequence is TGTGCCAGCAGCCGAGGTATATCTGGAAACACCATATATTTT. Its translation is CASSRGISGNTIYF.

In its sample, this clone was seen once. The rearrangement links TRBV30 to TRBJ2-5, with 7 bases matching TRBD2. CDR3 size: 13 residues. CDR1 and CDR2 from the germline V gene are GTSNPN and SVGIG (reference sequence). Losses at the gene ends were 3 bases for V and 10 bases for J; bases not matched to a gene: 11. CDR3 loop: CAWRAGQTGGQYF. CDR3 sequence (DNA): TGTGCCTGGAGGGCGGGCCAGACGGGGGGCCAGTACTTC.

The chain couples TRBV6-6 to TRBJ1-2; D is possibly TRBD1 (6 bases). The CDR3 spans 13 residues. V gave up 4 bases and J gave up 4 bases, with 10 bases separating them. The V gene's germline CDR1 is MNHNY and CDR2 SVGAGI (reference sequence). CDR3 DNA sequence: TGTGCCAGCAGTTTAGGACAGCTCTATGGCTACACCTTC. As protein: CASSLGQLYGYTF.

CDR3 bases: TGTGCCAGCAGTTCAACAGGGATCACTGAAGCTTTCTTT. It yields the protein CASSSTGITEAFF. The chain carries TRBV28 and TRBJ1-1; a possible D gene is TRBD1 (6 bases). CDR3 length: 13 residues. V was pared by 4 bases and J by 4 bases, with 10 bases between. Per the germline V gene, CDR1 is MDHEN and CDR2 is SYDVKM.